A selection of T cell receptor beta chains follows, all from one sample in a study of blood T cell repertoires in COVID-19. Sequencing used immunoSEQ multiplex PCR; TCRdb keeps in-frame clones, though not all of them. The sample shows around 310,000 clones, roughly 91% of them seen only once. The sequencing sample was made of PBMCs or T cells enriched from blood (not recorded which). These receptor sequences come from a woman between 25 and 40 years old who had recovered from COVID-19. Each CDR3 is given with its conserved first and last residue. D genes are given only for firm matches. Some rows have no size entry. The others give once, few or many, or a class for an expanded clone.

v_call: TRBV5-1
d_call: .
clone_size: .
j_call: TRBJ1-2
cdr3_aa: CASSLAAGYGYTF
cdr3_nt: TGCGCCAGCAGCTTGGCTGCGGGTTATGGCTACACCTTC

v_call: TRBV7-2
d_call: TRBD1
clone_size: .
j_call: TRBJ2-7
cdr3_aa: CASSSWTGLTYEQYF
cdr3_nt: TGTGCCAGCAGCTCCTGGACAGGACTGACCTACGAGCAGTACTTC

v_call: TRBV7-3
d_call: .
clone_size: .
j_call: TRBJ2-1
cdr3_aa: CASSPGTYNEQFF
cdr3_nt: TGTGCCAGCAGCCCAGGGACCTACAATGAGCAGTTCTTC

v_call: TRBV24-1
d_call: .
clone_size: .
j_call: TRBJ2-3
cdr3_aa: CATSDYAGSPGHSTDTQYF
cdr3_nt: TGTGCCACCAGTGATTACGCAGGGTCGCCGGGCCATAGCACAGATACGCAGTATTTT

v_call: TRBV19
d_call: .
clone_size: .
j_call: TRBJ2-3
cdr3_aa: CASKEQGPGDTQYF
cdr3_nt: TGTGCCAGTAAGGAGCAGGGGCCGGGAGATACGCAGTATTTT

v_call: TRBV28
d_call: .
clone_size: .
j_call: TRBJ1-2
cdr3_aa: CAILEDGEFYGYTF
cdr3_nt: TGTGCCATCCTCGAAGACGGAGAGTTCTATGGCTACACCTTC

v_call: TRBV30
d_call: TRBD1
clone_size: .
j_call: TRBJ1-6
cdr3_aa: CAWRKGRRDRVLVGNSPLHF
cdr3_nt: TGTGCCTGGAGGAAGGGACGCCGGGACAGGGTTTTGGTTGGGAATTCACCCCTCCACTTT

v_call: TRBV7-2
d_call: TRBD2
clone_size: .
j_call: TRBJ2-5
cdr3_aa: CASSPHLILAGGVETQYF
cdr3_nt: TGTGCCAGCAGCCCCCACTTGATTCTAGCGGGAGGGGTAGAGACCCAGTACTTC

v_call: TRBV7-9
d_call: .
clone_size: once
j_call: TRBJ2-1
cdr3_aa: CASSLALRGNEQFF
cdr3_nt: TGTGCCAGCAGCTTAGCGCTACGGGGGAATGAGCAGTTCTTC

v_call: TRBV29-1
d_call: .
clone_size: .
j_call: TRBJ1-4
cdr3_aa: CSVRQTINEKLFF
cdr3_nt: TGCAGCGTACGACAGACCATTAATGAAAAACTGTTTTTT

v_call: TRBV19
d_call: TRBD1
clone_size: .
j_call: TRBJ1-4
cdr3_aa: CASSILRGQGAANEKLFF
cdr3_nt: TGTGCCAGTAGTATTTTAAGGGGACAGGGGGCGGCTAATGAAAAACTGTTTTTT

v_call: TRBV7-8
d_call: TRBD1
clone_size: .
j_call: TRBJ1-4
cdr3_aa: CASSSTNRGWEDEKLFF
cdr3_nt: TGTGCCAGCAGCTCCACAAACAGGGGGTGGGAGGACGAAAAACTGTTTTTT

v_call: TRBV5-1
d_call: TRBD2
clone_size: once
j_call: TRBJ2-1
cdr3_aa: CASSPVSREGYNEQFF
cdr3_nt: TGCGCCAGCAGCCCCGTATCTCGGGAGGGGTACAATGAGCAGTTCTTC

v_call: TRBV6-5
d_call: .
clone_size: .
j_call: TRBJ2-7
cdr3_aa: CASSPPSGEQYF
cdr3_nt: TGTGCCAGCAGTCCCCCCAGCGGGGAGCAGTACTTC

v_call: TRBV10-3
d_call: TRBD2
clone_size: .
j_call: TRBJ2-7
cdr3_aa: CAIRGTSDGTREYF
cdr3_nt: TGTGCCATCAGGGGGACTAGCGACGGTACGCGGGAGTACTTC

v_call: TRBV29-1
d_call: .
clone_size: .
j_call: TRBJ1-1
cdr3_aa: CSVEGPGAKNTEAFF
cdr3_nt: TGCAGCGTTGAAGGGCCAGGGGCCAAGAACACTGAAGCTTTCTTT

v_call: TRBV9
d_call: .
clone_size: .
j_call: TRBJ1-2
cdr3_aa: CASSPQGSNYGYTF
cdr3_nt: TGTGCCAGCAGCCCTCAGGGGTCTAACTATGGCTACACCTTC

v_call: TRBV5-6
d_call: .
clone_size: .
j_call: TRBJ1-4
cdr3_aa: CASSEGRLGNEKLFF
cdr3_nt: TGTGCCAGCAGCGAGGGCCGATTGGGAAATGAAAAACTGTTTTTT

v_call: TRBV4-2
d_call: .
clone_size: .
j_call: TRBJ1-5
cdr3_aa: CASSQDGRTRVNQPQHF
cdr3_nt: TGTGCCAGCAGCCAAGATGGCCGGACTCGGGTCAATCAGCCCCAGCATTTT

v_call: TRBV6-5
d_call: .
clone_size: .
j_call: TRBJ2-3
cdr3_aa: CASSYSPGEPTDTQYF
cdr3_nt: TGTGCCAGCAGTTACTCGCCCGGGGAGCCCACAGATACGCAGTATTTT

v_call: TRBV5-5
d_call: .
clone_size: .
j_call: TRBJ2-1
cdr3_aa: CASSLALGVSYNEQFF
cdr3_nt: TGTGCCAGCAGCTTGGCTCTAGGCGTTTCCTACAATGAGCAGTTCTTC

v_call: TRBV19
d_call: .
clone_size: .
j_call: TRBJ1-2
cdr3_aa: CASKVRTSNYGHTF
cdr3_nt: TGTGCCAGTAAGGTGCGAACCTCTAACTATGGCCACACCTTC